One sample yielded the 6 T cell receptor beta chains listed below, sequenced in a study of memory CD4+ T cells and cytomegalovirus serostatus. The assay was immunoSEQ multiplex PCR, and TCRdb's table has in-frame clones only and misses some. The data show under 55,000 clones, with 65% to 85% seen just once and roughly 2% held by the top ten. Single viable CD3+CD4+CD8-CD45RO+ cells were sorted as the memory CD4+ T cells. Sequences were obtained from memory CD4+ T cells from blood. These receptor sequences come from an adult in good health and CMV-seropositive.

This sequence joins TRBV5-4 and TRBJ1-1, with D possibly being TRBD1 (6 bases). V shed 4 bases and J shed 6 bases, with 16 bases lying between them. The CDR3 loop spans 14 amino acids. CDR1 SGHNT and CDR2 YYREEE come from the germline V gene (reference sequence). CDR3 amino acids: CASSIQGVMPEAFF. The CDR3 DNA reads as TGTGCCAGCAGCATACAGGGAGTGATGCCTGAAGCTTTCTTT.

The chain carries TRBV6-1 and TRBJ1-6, with D possibly matching TRBD1 (6 bases). Germline values: CDR1 MNHNS, CDR2 SASEGT. Trimming took off 10 bases at V and 7 bases at J, with 17 bases between the two ends. The CDR3 is made up of 14 amino acids. CDR3 DNA: TGTGCCATAAACCGGGACACCCTGAATTCACCCCTCCACTTT. It codes for CAINRDTLNSPLHF.

This clone was seen a few times. V gene TRBV18 combines with J gene TRBJ1-2; D may be TRBD1 (6 bases). Germline assignment: CDR1 KGHSH and CDR2 LQKENI. The ends were cut back, 4 bases at V and 6 bases at J, with 15 bases in the middle. The CDR3 extends over 14 amino acids. DNA for the CDR3: TGTGCCAGCTCACTGGAGGGGGGCTCTGATGGCTACACCTTC. Amino acid sequence: CASSLEGGSDGYTF.

The rearrangement joins TRBV10-3 to TRBJ1-5, with D unclear. The germline V and J ends were trimmed by 5 bases and 0 bases, with 8 bases remaining between them. The V gene's germline CDR1 is ENHRY and CDR2 SYGVKD. The CDR3 runs to 14 residues. CDR3 coding DNA: TGTGCCATCAGTCGAGACGGTAGCAATCAGCCCCAGCATTTT. Its translation is CAISRDGSNQPQHF.

CDR3: CASSTYPRHEMAGELFF. CDR3 sequence (DNA): TGTGCCAGTAGTACCTACCCCCGGCATGAGATGGCCGGGGAGCTGTTTTTT. The V gene is TRBV19, the J gene TRBJ2-2; D is undetermined. Trimming pared 4 bases from V and 6 bases from J, leaving 21 bases between. Germline CDR1 LNHDA, CDR2 SQIVND (reference sequence). This CDR3 comprises 17 residues.

The chain recombines TRBV5-6 with TRBJ2-4; tentatively, D is TRBD1 (6 bases). Germline-derived CDR1 and CDR2 are SGHDT and YYEEEE. Trimming removed 2 bases at V and 6 bases at J, with 9 bases between. The CDR3 length is 13 residues. CDR3 protein: CASSLRGTNIQYF. The CDR3 coding sequence is TGTGCCAGCAGCTTAAGGGGGACAAACATTCAGTACTTC.